Shown below are 13 T cell receptor beta chains from a single sample sequenced in a study of T cell responses to AZD1222 COVID-19 vaccine. Assay used: immunoSEQ multiplex PCR; TCRdb lists only in-frame clones, some missing. The table shows about 75,000 clones, with approximately 88% occurring only once. Sequenced here: peripheral blood, sampled 28 days after the second dose of the MenACWY control vaccine. These receptors came from an adult who received the MenACWY meningococcal vaccine as a control.

The CDR3 region is CASSLAGQGNTEAFF. As DNA, the CDR3 is TGCGCCAGCAGCTTGGCGGGACAGGGAAACACTGAAGCTTTCTTT. The chain joins TRBV5-1 to TRBJ1-1; 9 bases map to TRBD1. The V segment lost 0 bases and the J segment 2 bases; nucleotides outside the gene matches: 2. The CDR3 is made up of 15 amino acids. Germline V gene sequence: CDR1 SGHRS, CDR2 YFSETQ.

The V and J genes are TRBV9 and TRBJ2-1; tentative D call: TRBD1 (6 bases). CDR1 is SGDLS and CDR2 is YYNGEE in the germline V gene. Trimming stripped 4 bases from V and 6 bases from J, with 17 bases between. The CDR3 is made up of 15 amino acids. The CDR3 DNA sequence: TGTGCCAGCAGCACCACAGGGTCCCTTGGCAATGAGCAGTTCTTC. The encoded protein is CASSTTGSLGNEQFF.

The chain links TRBV6-2 or TRBV6-3 to TRBJ1-1, with TRBD1 identical over 11 bases. Germline V gene data show CDR1 as MNHEY and CDR2 as SVGEGT. V lost 5 bases to trimming and J lost 2 bases; unmatched junction nucleotides: 4. The CDR3 runs to 15 residues. CDR3 bases: TGTGCCAGCAGTCACGGACAGGGGGCTAACACTGAAGCTTTCTTT. This codes for CASSHGQGANTEAFF.

V gene TRBV28 combines with J gene TRBJ2-1; tentative D call: TRBD2 (7 bases). The CDR3 loop spans 16 amino acids. Germline V gives CDR1 MDHEN, CDR2 SYDVKM. Trimming stripped 1 base from V and 0 bases from J, with 10 bases between. CDR3 in amino acids: CASSLYRGGSYNEQFF. The CDR3 coding sequence is TGTGCCAGCAGTTTATATAGGGGGGGCTCCTACAATGAGCAGTTCTTC.

V and J are TRBV4-1 and TRBJ1-2; 7 bases map to TRBD1. The length of the CDR3 is 15 residues. CDR1 and CDR2 (germline): MGHRA, YSYEKL. The V and J ends lost 0 bases and 0 bases, in that order; junction bases with no gene match: 1. In DNA form, the CDR3 reads TGCGCCAGCAGCCAAGAAGGGACAGCTAACTATGGCTACACCTTC. Translation: CASSQEGTANYGYTF.

The chain employs TRBV12-3 or TRBV12-4 and TRBJ1-1, with 7 bases lining up with TRBD1. The CDR3 extends over 13 amino acids. V was clipped by 8 bases and J by 10 bases; unmatched bases: 13. This CDR3 reads CASRRDRSGVAFF. For the CDR3, the DNA is TGTGCCAGCCGCCGGGACAGATCCGGGGTAGCTTTCTTT.

This clone has only a few counts. V usage is TRBV19 and J usage is TRBJ1-5, with 10 bases that match TRBD1. CDR3 length: 16 amino acids. Germline V gene data show CDR1 as LNHDA and CDR2 as SQIVND (reference sequence). The V gene end was trimmed by 7 bases and the J gene end by 2 bases; junction bases not matched to a gene: 8. CDR3 bases: TGTGCCAGTACTTCGACAGGGGGCGCAGGCAATCAGCCCCAGCATTTT. This translates into CASTSTGGAGNQPQHF.

This clone was recorded once. The CDR3 region has the DNA TGTGCCAGCAGCCCCCCACGGCAGGCGAACACTGAAGCTTTCTTT. Translation: CASSPPRQANTEAFF. The chain joins TRBV5-4 to TRBJ1-1; no clear D gene. The germline V gene has CDR1 SGHNT and CDR2 YYREEE (reference sequence). This CDR3 region has 15 residues. V lost 4 bases and J lost 1, with 14 bases in between.

V gene TRBV7-2 combines with J gene TRBJ1-2, with D hard to call. CDR3 length equals 13 residues. Germline CDR1 SGHTA, CDR2 FQGNSA. V was trimmed by 1 base and J by 0 bases, leaving 3 bases between them. CDR3: CASSLEPNYGYTF. CDR3 sequence (DNA): TGTGCCAGCAGCTTAGAGCCTAACTATGGCTACACCTTC.

This clone was seen a handful of times. The chain combines TRBV5-1 with TRBJ2-2, with 13 bases matching TRBD2. Germline CDR1 is SGHRS and CDR2 is YFSETQ. The CDR3 is made up of 17 amino acids. V trimming: 0 bases; J trimming: 7 bases; junction bases outside the gene matches: 6. The CDR3 bases are TGCGCCAGCAGCTTGGGACTAGCGGGGGGCCTTGGCGGGGAGCTGTTTTTT. Its translation is CASSLGLAGGLGGELFF.

This chain uses TRBV30 with TRBJ1-3, with D uncertain. V was shortened by 3 bases and J by 4 bases, with 13 bases between the two germline ends. Per germline, CDR1 GTSNPN and CDR2 SVGIG (reference sequence). The CDR3 covers 14 residues. DNA of the CDR3: TGTGCCTGGAGGGGCCGGAACACAGGAAACACCATATATTTT. Translating it yields CAWRGRNTGNTIYF.

The V gene is TRBV7-7, the J gene TRBJ2-5; 8 positions agree with TRBD1. The CDR3 extends over 15 amino acids. Germline V CDR1 and CDR2: SSHAT, FNYEAQ (reference sequence). V was clipped by 1 base and J by 1 base; unmatched bases: 2. CDR3 loop: CASSLGQGRQETQYF. The CDR3 DNA is TGTGCCAGCAGCTTAGGACAGGGGCGCCAAGAGACCCAGTACTTC.

The V and J genes are TRBV7-2 and TRBJ2-5, with D maybe TRBD2 (7 bases). Germline V gene sequence: CDR1 SGHTA, CDR2 FQGNSA. The ends were cut back, 0 bases at V and 4 bases at J, with 9 bases in the middle. The CDR3 spans 14 residues. For the CDR3, the DNA is TGTGCCAGCAGCTTAGCGGGGGGGCCAGAGACCCAGTACTTC. It specifies CASSLAGGPETQYF. Together with reference TRBV7-2 and TRBJ2-5, the CDR3 gives the full variable domain: GAGVSQSPSNKVTEKGKDVELRCDPISGHTALYWYRQSLGQGLEFLIYFQGNSAPDKSGLPSDRFSAERTGGSVSTLTIQRTQQEDSAVYLCASSLAGGPETQYFGPGTRLLVL.